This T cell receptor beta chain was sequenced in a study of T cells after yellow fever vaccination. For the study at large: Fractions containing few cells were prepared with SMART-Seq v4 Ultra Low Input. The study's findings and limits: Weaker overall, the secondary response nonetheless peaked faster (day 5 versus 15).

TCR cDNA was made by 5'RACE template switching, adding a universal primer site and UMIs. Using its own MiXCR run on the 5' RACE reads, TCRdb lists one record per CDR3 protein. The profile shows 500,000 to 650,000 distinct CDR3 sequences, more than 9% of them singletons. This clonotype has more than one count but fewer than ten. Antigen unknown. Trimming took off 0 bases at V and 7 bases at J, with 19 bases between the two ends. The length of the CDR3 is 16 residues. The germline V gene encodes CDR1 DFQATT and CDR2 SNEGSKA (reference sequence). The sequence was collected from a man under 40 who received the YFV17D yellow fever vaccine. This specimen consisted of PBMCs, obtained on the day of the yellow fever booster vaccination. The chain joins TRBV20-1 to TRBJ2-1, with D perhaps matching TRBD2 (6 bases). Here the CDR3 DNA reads TGCAGTGCTAGAGATCGAGGAGGGAGAGTCTTGAATGAGCAGTTCTTC. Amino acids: CSARDRGGRVLNEQFF.